Listed here is a single T cell receptor beta chain. This sample is part of a study of blood T cell repertoires in COVID-19. Profiling relied on immunoSEQ multiplex PCR, and the TCRdb table lists in-frame clones only, not all of them. The data show some 89,000 clones, with approximately 89% seen just once and 2% to 3% held by the top ten. With 3 bases removed from V and 5 bases from J, the gap between germline ends came to 8 bases. CDR1 and CDR2 from the germline V gene are MDHEN and SYDVKM. This CDR3 comprises 13 residues. The source material was peripheral blood. This chain uses TRBV28 with TRBJ1-5, with D unresolved. This clonotype was obtained from a man between 50 and 59 years old with acute or convalescent COVID-19. The CDR3 bases are TGTGCCAGCAGTTTTCTCGGGGATCAGCCCCAGCATTTT. As protein: CASSFLGDQPQHF.